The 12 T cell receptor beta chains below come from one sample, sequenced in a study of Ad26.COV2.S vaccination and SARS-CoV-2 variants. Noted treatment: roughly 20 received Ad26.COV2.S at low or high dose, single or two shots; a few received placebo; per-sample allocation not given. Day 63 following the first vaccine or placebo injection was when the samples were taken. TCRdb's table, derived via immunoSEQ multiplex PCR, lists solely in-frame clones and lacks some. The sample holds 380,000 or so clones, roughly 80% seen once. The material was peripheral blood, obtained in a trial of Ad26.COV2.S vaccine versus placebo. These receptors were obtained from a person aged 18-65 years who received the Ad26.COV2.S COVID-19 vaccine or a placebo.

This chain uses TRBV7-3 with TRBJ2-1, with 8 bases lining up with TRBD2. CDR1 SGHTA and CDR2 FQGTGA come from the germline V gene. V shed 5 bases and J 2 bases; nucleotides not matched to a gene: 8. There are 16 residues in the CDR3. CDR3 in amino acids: CASSPVALAAYNEQFF. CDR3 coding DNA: TGTGCCAGCAGCCCCGTTGCACTAGCGGCCTACAATGAGCAGTTCTTC.

Written as DNA, the CDR3 is TGTGCCAGCAGTTGGGCCGCGGCAAATTCACCCCTCCACTTT. Amino acid sequence: CASSWAAANSPLHF. The V call is TRBV6-6, the J call TRBJ1-6; D remains unclear. Trimming cost V 4 bases and J 7 bases, with 11 bases left between them. Germline CDR1 reads MNHNY; CDR2 reads SVGAGI (reference sequence). CDR3 length: 14 amino acids.

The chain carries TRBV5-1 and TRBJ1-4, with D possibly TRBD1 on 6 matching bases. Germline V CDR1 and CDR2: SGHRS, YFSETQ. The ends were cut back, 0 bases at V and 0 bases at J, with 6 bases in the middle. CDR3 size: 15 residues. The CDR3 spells CASSLGTATNEKLFF. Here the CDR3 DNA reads TGCGCCAGCAGCTTGGGGACAGCAACTAATGAAAAACTGTTTTTT.

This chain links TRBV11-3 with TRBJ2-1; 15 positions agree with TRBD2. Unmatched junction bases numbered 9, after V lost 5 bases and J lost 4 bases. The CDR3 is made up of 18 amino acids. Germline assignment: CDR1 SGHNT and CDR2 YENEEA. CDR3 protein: CASSPRTSGRGLYNEQFF. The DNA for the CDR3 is TGTGCCAGCAGCCCCCGGACTAGCGGGAGGGGTTTGTACAATGAGCAGTTCTTC. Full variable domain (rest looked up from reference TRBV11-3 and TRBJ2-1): EAGVVQSPRYKIIEKKQPVAFWCNPISGHNTLYWYLQNLGQGPELLIRYENEEAVDDSQLPKDRFSAERLKGVDSTLKIQPAELGDSAVYLCASSPRTSGRGLYNEQFFGPGTRLTVL.

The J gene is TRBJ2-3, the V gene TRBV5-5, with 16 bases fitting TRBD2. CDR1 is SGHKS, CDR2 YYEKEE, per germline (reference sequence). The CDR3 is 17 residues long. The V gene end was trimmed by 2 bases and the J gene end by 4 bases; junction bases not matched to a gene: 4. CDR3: CASSFGTSGGAADTQYF. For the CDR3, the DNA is TGTGCCAGCAGCTTTGGGACTAGCGGGGGGGCGGCAGATACGCAGTATTTT.

The CDR3 region has the DNA TGTGCCAGCAGCTTAGGGGGGATGGGGACCACAGATACGCAGTATTTT. Its translation is CASSLGGMGTTDTQYF. The chain has TRBV13 and TRBJ2-3; D may match TRBD1 or TRBD2 (5 bases each). The germline CDR1 and CDR2 sequences are PRHDT and FYEKMQ (reference sequence). The CDR3 spans 16 residues. V lost 0 bases to trimming and J lost 2 bases, with 12 bases between them.

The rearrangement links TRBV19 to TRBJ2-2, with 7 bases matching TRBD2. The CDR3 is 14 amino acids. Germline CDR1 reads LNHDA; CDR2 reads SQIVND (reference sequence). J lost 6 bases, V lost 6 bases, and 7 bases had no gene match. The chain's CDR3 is CASRVGGPSGELFF. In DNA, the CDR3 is TGTGCCAGTAGGGTGGGAGGGCCTTCCGGGGAGCTGTTTTTT.

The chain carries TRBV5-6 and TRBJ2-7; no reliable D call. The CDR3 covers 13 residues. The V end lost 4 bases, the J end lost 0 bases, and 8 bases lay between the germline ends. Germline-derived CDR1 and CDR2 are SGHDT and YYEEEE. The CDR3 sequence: CASSQNPSYEQYF. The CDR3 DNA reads TGTGCCAGCAGCCAGAACCCCTCCTACGAGCAGTACTTC.

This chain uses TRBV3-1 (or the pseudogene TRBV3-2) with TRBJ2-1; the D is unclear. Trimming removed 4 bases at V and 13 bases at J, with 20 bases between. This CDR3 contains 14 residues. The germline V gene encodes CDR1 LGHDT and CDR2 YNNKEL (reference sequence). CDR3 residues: CASSRDAMAAVQFF. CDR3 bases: TGTGCCAGCAGCCGTGACGCTATGGCTGCCGTCCAGTTCTTC.

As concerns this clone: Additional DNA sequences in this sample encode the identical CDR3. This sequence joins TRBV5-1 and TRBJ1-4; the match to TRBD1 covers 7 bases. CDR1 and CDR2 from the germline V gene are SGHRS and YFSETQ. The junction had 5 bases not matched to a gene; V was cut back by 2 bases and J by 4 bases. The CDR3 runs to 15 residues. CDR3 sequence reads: CASSLTGALNEKLFF. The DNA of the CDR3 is TGCGCCAGCAGCTTAACAGGGGCCCTTAATGAAAAACTGTTTTTT.

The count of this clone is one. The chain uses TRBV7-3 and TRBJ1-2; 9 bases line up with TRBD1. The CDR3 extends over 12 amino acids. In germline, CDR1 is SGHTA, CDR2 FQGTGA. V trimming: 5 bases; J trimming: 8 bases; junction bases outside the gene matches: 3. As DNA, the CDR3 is TGTGCCAGCAGCCCCACAGGGGGCGGCTACACCTTC. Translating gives CASSPTGGGYTF.

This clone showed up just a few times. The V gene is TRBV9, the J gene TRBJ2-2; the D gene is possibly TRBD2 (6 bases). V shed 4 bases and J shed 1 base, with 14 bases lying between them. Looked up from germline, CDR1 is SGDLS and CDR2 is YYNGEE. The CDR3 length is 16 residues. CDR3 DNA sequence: TGTGCCAGCAGCCCACGACTAGGGCGGAACACCGGGGAGCTGTTTTTT. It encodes CASSPRLGRNTGELFF.